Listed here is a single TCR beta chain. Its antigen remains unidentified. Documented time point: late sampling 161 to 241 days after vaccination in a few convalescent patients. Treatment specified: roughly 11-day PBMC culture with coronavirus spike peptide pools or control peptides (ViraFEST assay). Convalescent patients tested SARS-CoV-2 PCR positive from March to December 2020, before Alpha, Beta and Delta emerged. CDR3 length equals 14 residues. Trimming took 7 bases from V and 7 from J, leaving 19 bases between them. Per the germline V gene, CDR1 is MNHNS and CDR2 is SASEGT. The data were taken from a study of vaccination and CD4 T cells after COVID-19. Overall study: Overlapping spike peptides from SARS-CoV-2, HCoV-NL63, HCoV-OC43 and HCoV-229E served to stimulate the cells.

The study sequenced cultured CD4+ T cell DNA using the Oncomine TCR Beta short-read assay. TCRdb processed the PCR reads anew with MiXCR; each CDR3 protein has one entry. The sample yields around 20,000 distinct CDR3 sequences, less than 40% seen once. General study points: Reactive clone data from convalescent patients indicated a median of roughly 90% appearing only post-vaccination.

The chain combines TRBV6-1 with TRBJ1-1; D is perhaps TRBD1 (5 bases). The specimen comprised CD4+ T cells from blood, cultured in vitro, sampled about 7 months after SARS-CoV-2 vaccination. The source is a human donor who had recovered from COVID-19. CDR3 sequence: CASTLPGGLGEAFF. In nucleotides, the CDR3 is TGTGCCAGCACTCTACCCGGGGGATTAGGTGAAGCTTTCTTT.